The T cell receptor beta chain described here comes from a study of control samples from healthy donors and cancer patients. The protocol was immunoSEQ multiplex PCR, while the TCRdb copy is restricted to in-frame clones and leaves out a portion. Here the sample spans about 140,000 clones, approximately 86% being singletons. The length of the CDR3 is 17 residues. Germline V CDR1 and CDR2: MGHDK, SYGVNS. The V end lost 3 bases, the J end lost 2 bases, and 19 bases lay between the germline ends. The sample taken for sequencing was blood. V is TRBV25-1 and J is TRBJ2-5, with TRBD1 as a possible D gene (6 bases). The receptor comes from a woman under 40 in good health. CDR3 region: CASSDPDRDTQQETQYF. The CDR3 coding sequence is TGTGCCAGCAGTGATCCTGACCGGGACACGCAACAAGAGACCCAGTACTTC.